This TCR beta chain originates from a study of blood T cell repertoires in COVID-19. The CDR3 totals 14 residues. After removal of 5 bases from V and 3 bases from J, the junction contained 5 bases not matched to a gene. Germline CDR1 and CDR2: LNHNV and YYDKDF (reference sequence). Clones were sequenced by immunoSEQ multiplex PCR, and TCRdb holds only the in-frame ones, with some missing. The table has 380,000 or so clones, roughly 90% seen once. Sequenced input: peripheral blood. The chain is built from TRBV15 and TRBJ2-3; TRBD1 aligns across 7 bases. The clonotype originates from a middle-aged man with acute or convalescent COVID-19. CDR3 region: CATSSGTETDTQYF. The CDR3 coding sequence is TGTGCCACCAGCTCCGGGACAGAAACAGATACGCAGTATTTT.